These 18 T cell receptor beta chains were all obtained from the same sample, sequenced in a study of control samples from healthy donors and cancer patients. Assay used: immunoSEQ multiplex PCR; TCRdb lists only in-frame clones, some missing. The sample has fewer than 500,000 clones; around 90% are singletons. The material sequenced was PBMCs. All receptors come from a middle-aged man with head and neck cancer.

V gene TRBV11-1 combines with J gene TRBJ1-2, with D uncertain. This CDR3 is 12 amino acids long. V gave up 5 bases and J gave up 7 bases, with 11 bases separating them. CDR1 is SGHAT and CDR2 is FQDESV in the germline V gene (reference sequence). The chain's CDR3 is CASSDTKSGYTF. The CDR3 DNA sequence: TGTGCCAGCAGCGACACAAAAAGTGGCTACACCTTC.

The CDR3 sequence: CATSEGPWGEKLFF. The CDR3 DNA reads as TGTGCCACCAGTGAGGGGCCTTGGGGGGAAAAACTGTTTTTT. The chain employs TRBV24-1 and TRBJ1-4; D might be TRBD1 (5 bases). Trimming left V 4 bases short and J 8 bases short, with 13 bases between. The CDR3 length is 14 residues. Germline loops: CDR1 KGHDR, CDR2 SFDVKD.

J is TRBJ1-2 and V is TRBV10-3, with D perhaps TRBD1 (6 bases). V was trimmed by 10 bases and J by 4 bases, leaving 16 bases between them. This CDR3 is 13 amino acids long. Germline V gives CDR1 ENHRY, CDR2 SYGVKD. CDR3 in DNA: TGTGCCACGGGAGTGGCCAGGGGCTATGGCTACACCTTC. Residues: CATGVARGYGYTF.

The chain joins TRBV29-1 to TRBJ2-5; 7 nucleotides line up with TRBD2. This CDR3 comprises 14 residues. Germline assignment: CDR1 SQVTM and CDR2 ANQGSEA. Trimming cost V 4 bases and J 5 bases; bases outside gene matches: 10. CDR3: CSVGVSGIRETQYF. CDR3 DNA sequence: TGCAGCGTTGGGGTGAGCGGGATACGGGAGACCCAGTACTTC. Full variable domain (outside the CDR3, taken from reference TRBV29-1 and TRBJ2-5): SAVISQKPSRDICQRGTSLTIQCQVDSQVTMMFWYRQQPGQSLTLIATANQGSEATYESGFVIDKFPISRPNLTFSTLTVSNMSPEDSSIYLCSVGVSGIRETQYFGPGTRLLVL.

CDR3 nucleotide sequence: TGTGCCAGCAGTTACGCAGACCTCGCCTACGAGCAGTACTTC. This gives the protein CASSYADLAYEQYF. V is TRBV6-6 and J is TRBJ2-7; D gene unclear. Trimming removed 2 bases from V and 2 bases from J, with 10 bases in between. In germline, CDR1 is MNHNY, CDR2 SVGAGI (reference sequence). There are 14 residues in the CDR3.

The chain recombines TRBV6-1 with TRBJ1-1; D gene unclear. V lost 3 bases, J lost 1 base, and 12 bases lay in between. This CDR3 has 15 residues. Germline V CDR1 and CDR2: MNHNS, SASEGT. The CDR3: CASSDSHSPNTEAFF. The CDR3 DNA sequence: TGTGCCAGCAGTGACAGCCACAGCCCGAACACTGAAGCTTTCTTT.

In this sample, this clone turned up a few times. The rearrangement joins TRBV19 to TRBJ2-5; D gene ambiguous. The CDR3 has 15 residues. V lost 3 bases and J lost 0, with 11 bases in between. Germline V lookup: CDR1 LNHDA, CDR2 SQIVND (reference sequence). CDR3 sequence: CASSISVTYQETQYF. The CDR3 DNA follows: TGTGCCAGTAGTATTTCCGTGACGTACCAAGAGACCCAGTACTTC.

The rearrangement joins TRBV6-4 to TRBJ1-1, with a tentative D call TRBD1 (5 bases). The CDR3 consists of 13 residues. The ends were cut back, 5 bases at V and 1 base at J, with 8 bases in the middle. Per the germline V gene, CDR1 is MRHNA and CDR2 is SNTAGT. CDR3 bases: TGTGCCAGCAGTCGACAGTCGAACACTGAAGCTTTCTTT. Translated, it gives CASSRQSNTEAFF.

This clone was seen a handful of times. The rearrangement joins TRBV7-3 to TRBJ1-1; D is perhaps TRBD1 (5 bases). The CDR3 covers 13 residues. Germline V gives CDR1 SGHTA, CDR2 FQGTGA. V shed 2 bases and J shed 4 bases, with 8 bases lying between them. In DNA, the CDR3 is TGTGCCAGCAGCTTAGGAGGGACCACTGAAGCTTTCTTT. It codes for CASSLGGTTEAFF.

The chain carries TRBV7-9 and TRBJ1-1, with 7 bases matching TRBD1. CDR1 SEHNR and CDR2 FQNEAQ come from the germline V gene (reference sequence). The CDR3 has 17 residues. V lost 4 bases and J lost 2; bases outside the gene matches: 13. The CDR3 spells CASSSDWAGGINTEAFF. The CDR3 nucleotides are TGTGCCAGCAGCTCCGACTGGGCAGGGGGTATTAACACTGAAGCTTTCTTT. The variable domain in full, with the rest retrieved from reference TRBV7-9 and TRBJ1-1, is DTGVSQNPRHKITKRGQNVTFRCDPISEHNRLYWYRQTLGQGPEFLTYFQNEAQLEKSRLLSDRFSAERPKGSFSTLEIQRTEQGDSAMYLCASSSDWAGGINTEAFFGQGTRLTVV.

The V gene is TRBV6-6, the J gene TRBJ1-5; TRBD1 is a possible D gene (5 bases). Trimming took 2 bases from V and 6 from J, leaving 11 bases between them. The CDR3 length is 14 residues. CDR1 MNHNY and CDR2 SVGAGI come from the germline V gene (reference sequence). The CDR3 reads CASSYGTGFQPQHF. Here the CDR3 DNA reads TGTGCCAGCAGTTACGGAACAGGTTTTCAGCCCCAGCATTTT.

For this clone: The sample contains more than one DNA sequence encoding this CDR3. V usage is TRBV7-9 and J usage is TRBJ2-7, with TRBD1 as a possible D gene (6 bases). Per the germline V gene, CDR1 is SEHNR and CDR2 is FQNEAQ (reference sequence). V lost 4 bases and J lost 2, with 6 bases in between. CDR3 length equals 12 residues. Here the CDR3 reads CASSSGAYEQYF. CDR3 bases: TGTGCCAGCAGCTCAGGGGCCTACGAGCAGTACTTC.

The genes are TRBV19 and TRBJ1-2, with D uncertain. Germline values: CDR1 LNHDA, CDR2 SQIVND (reference sequence). CDR3 size: 11 residues. With 4 bases removed from V and 8 bases from J, the gap between germline ends came to 8 bases. The CDR3 sequence is CASSTWWGYTF. The CDR3 region has the DNA TGTGCCAGTAGTACCTGGTGGGGCTACACCTTC.

V is TRBV29-1 and J is TRBJ2-3; D might be TRBD1 (7 bases). The CDR3 contains 14 residues. Per germline, CDR1 SQVTM and CDR2 ANQGSEA. Trimming cost V 7 bases and J 4 bases, with 18 bases left between them. The CDR3 protein is CSGGQPRGPDTQYF. CDR3 nucleotides: TGCAGCGGGGGACAGCCGCGGGGCCCAGATACGCAGTATTTT.

The V gene is TRBV6-4, the J gene TRBJ2-2, with unresolved D. Germline CDR1 and CDR2: MRHNA and SNTAGT. CDR3 length: 14 residues. The V end was cut by 0 bases, the J end by 6 bases, with 8 bases between. CDR3 residues: CASSDSFGAGELFF. In nucleotides, the CDR3 is TGTGCCAGCAGTGACTCCTTTGGCGCCGGGGAGCTGTTTTTT.

This chain links TRBV5-1 with TRBJ2-1, with a tentative D call TRBD1 (6 bases). CDR1 SGHRS and CDR2 YFSETQ come from the germline V gene. The V and J ends lost 2 bases and 5 bases respectively, with 11 bases between them. This CDR3 has 14 amino acids. The CDR3 DNA reads TGCGCCAGCAGCTTTCTGGACAGAGACAATGAGCAGTTCTTC. Its protein product is CASSFLDRDNEQFF. The full variable domain, completed using reference TRBV5-1 and TRBJ2-1, is KAGVTQTPRYLIKTRGQQVTLSCSPISGHRSVSWYQQTPGQGLQFLFEYFSETQRNKGNFPGRFSGRQFSNSRSEMNVSTLELGDSALYLCASSFLDRDNEQFFGPGTRLTVL.

Of note for this clone: This specimen includes other DNA sequences encoding the same CDR3. The V gene is TRBV18, the J gene TRBJ1-2, with D perhaps matching TRBD1 (6 bases). The CDR3 length is 13 residues. V dropped 3 bases and J dropped 2 bases, with 7 bases sitting between them. In germline, CDR1 is KGHSH, CDR2 LQKENI. The CDR3 DNA reads as TGTGCCAGCTCACCTGACAGGAACTATGGCTACACCTTC. Residues: CASSPDRNYGYTF.

This clone was seen only once. This chain connects TRBV7-9 to TRBJ2-7, with a possible D match to TRBD2 (5 bases). The V and J ends lost 3 bases and 4 bases respectively, with 10 bases between them. Germline V gene data show CDR1 as SEHNR and CDR2 as FQNEAQ (reference sequence). This CDR3 contains 13 residues. CDR3 bases: TGTGCCAGCAGCTTGCACAGAGGGTACGAGCAGTACTTC. Its protein product is CASSLHRGYEQYF.